The 4 T cell receptor beta chains below were found in one sample sequenced in a study of brain metastases from non-small cell lung cancer (dated by TCRdb to between 2018 and 2020). The method was the immunoSEQ multiplex PCR assay. TCRdb obtained this table from immuneACCESS and retained in-frame rearrangements with V and J assigned. These tables miss some clones; where compared with another copy, unresolved V genes account for less than half of the shortfall, and the remainder is unexplained. In this sample the table shows about 4,500 clones, around 91% of which occur a single time. The leading ten clones occupy about 3.6% of the sample. The sequenced sample consisted of primary lung tumor tissue. According to the study, the label for this sample's cell subset or site signals: primary lung tumor paired with brain metastasis. The source is a donor at least 40 years old with non-small cell lung cancer.

This chain links TRBV4-3 with TRBJ1-2; 7 nucleotides line up with TRBD1. The germline V gene encodes CDR1 LGHNA and CDR2 YSLEER. There are 15 residues in the CDR3. V shed 0 bases, J shed 4 bases, and the junction held 5 bases outside the gene matches. Here the CDR3 DNA reads TGCGCCAGCAGCCAAGATTTGGCAGGGGGCTATGGCTACACCTTC. Translated, it gives CASSQDLAGGYGYTF.

This chain connects TRBV29-1 to TRBJ2-1, with D perhaps given as TRBD1 or TRBD2 (5 bases each). The V and J ends lost 6 bases and 1 base respectively, with 10 bases between them. CDR3 length: 13 residues. Germline V gene sequence: CDR1 SQVTM, CDR2 ANQGSEA. DNA for the CDR3: TGCAGCGTCCGGGACGCGTCCTACAATGAGCAGTTCTTC. Its protein is CSVRDASYNEQFF.

The sample holds one count of this clone. This chain connects TRBV9 to TRBJ2-5; D call uncertain. The V gene lost 4 bases and the J gene lost 2 bases, with 9 bases spanning the gap. The CDR3 is made up of 13 amino acids. The germline CDR1 and CDR2 sequences are SGDLS and YYNGEE. CDR3 nucleotide sequence: TGTGCCAGCAGCTTCGGACCACAAGAGACCCAGTACTTC. It translates to CASSFGPQETQYF.

The sample holds a few counts of this clone. The chain recombines TRBV15 with TRBJ2-5, with D unresolved. Germline V gene lookup returns CDR1 LNHNV and CDR2 YYDKDF (reference sequence). V was clipped by 1 base and J by 5 bases, with 5 bases between them. The CDR3 extends over 12 amino acids. CDR3 in amino acids: CATSRGPETQYF. The DNA for the CDR3 is TGTGCCACCAGCAGAGGTCCGGAGACCCAGTACTTC.